These 31 T cell receptor beta chains were all obtained from the same sample, sequenced in a study of T cell responses to AZD1222 COVID-19 vaccine. TCRdb's copy holds only in-frame clones and misses some; the assay was immunoSEQ multiplex PCR. The table shows 150,000 to 200,000 clones, with approximately 92% occurring only once. Sample: peripheral blood, taken on day 0 of AZD1222 vaccination. Source of these receptors: an adult in good health.

This clone was recorded once. The rearrangement joins TRBV2 to TRBJ1-4; D is unresolved. V gave up 7 bases and J gave up 2 bases, with 17 bases separating them. Germline V gene sequence: CDR1 SNHLY, CDR2 FYNNEI. This CDR3 has 16 residues. The chain's CDR3 is CASTQNSGPTNEKLFF. In DNA, the CDR3 is TGTGCCAGCACCCAGAATTCCGGACCCACTAATGAAAAACTGTTTTTT.

This rearrangement joins TRBV11-1 to TRBJ2-7; D unclear. Germline assignment: CDR1 SGHAT and CDR2 FQDESV (reference sequence). The V end was cut by 5 bases, the J end by 4 bases, with 18 bases between. There are 15 residues in the CDR3. The CDR3 DNA reads as TGTGCCAGCAGCCCAAAAACCCAACACCAGTACGAGCAGTACTTC. It codes for CASSPKTQHQYEQYF. Looking up the rest from reference TRBV11-1 and TRBJ2-7 gives the full variable domain: EAEVAQSPRYKITEKSQAVAFWCDPISGHATLYWYRQILGQGPELLVQFQDESVVDDSQLPKDRFSAERLKGVDSTLKIQPAELGDSAMYLCASSPKTQHQYEQYFGPGTRLTVT.

The chain links TRBV19 to TRBJ2-5; no firm D call. V shed 6 bases and J shed 1 base, with 21 bases lying between them. The CDR3 loop spans 17 amino acids. From germline, CDR1 is LNHDA and CDR2 SQIVND (reference sequence). CDR3: CASREYGSVHGQETQYF. DNA for the CDR3: TGTGCCAGTAGAGAATACGGGTCGGTGCATGGCCAAGAGACCCAGTACTTC.

The chain employs TRBV6-6 and TRBJ2-7, with a possible D match to TRBD2 (7 bases). Germline V CDR1 and CDR2: MNHNY, SVGAGI (reference sequence). Between the trimmed V and J ends, which lost 6 bases and 3 bases, there was a span of 21 bases. The CDR3 spans 16 residues. CDR3 sequence: CASSPQRGGKRYEQYF. The CDR3 nucleotides are TGTGCCAGCAGCCCGCAAAGGGGGGGGAAACGCTACGAGCAGTACTTC.

The rearrangement joins TRBV6-5 to TRBJ1-1; D ambiguous. The CDR3 spans 13 residues. V was pared by 7 bases and J by 5 bases, with 14 bases between. Per germline, CDR1 MNHEY and CDR2 SVGAGI. Here the CDR3 DNA reads TGTGCCAGCATCCCCCAGCGAGGGACTGAAGCTTTCTTT. Translation: CASIPQRGTEAFF.

V gene TRBV6-5 combines with J gene TRBJ1-1, with D possibly matching TRBD1 (5 bases). V was trimmed by 2 bases and J by 4 bases, leaving 11 bases between them. Germline V gene data show CDR1 as MNHEY and CDR2 as SVGAGI. This CDR3 spans 14 amino acids. The CDR3 DNA reads as TGTGCCAGCAGTTACGAGGGGCCGGGCACTGAAGCTTTCTTT. Translation: CASSYEGPGTEAFF.

The chain employs TRBV9 and TRBJ2-7; a weak D match, TRBD2 (5 bases). The CDR3 is made up of 12 amino acids. Germline CDR1 is SGDLS and CDR2 is YYNGEE. Trimming shortened V by 3 bases and J by 13 bases, and 17 bases separated the two germline ends. The CDR3 sequence: CASSAGSGNFYF. Written as DNA, the CDR3 is TGTGCCAGCAGCGCAGGTTCGGGGAACTTTTACTTC.

The chain carries TRBV2 and TRBJ2-6, with no clear D. Trimming pared 4 bases from V and 4 bases from J, leaving 11 bases between. The CDR3 is 15 amino acids. Germline CDR1 SNHLY, CDR2 FYNNEI. In nucleotides, the CDR3 is TGTGCCAGCAGTGGTGGTTTGGCCGGGGCCAACGTCCTGACTTTC. Translation: CASSGGLAGANVLTF. Full variable domain (outside the CDR3, taken from reference TRBV2 and TRBJ2-6): EPEVTQTPSHQVTQMGQEVILRCVPISNHLYFYWYRQILGQKVEFLVSFYNNEISEKSEIFDDQFSVERPDGSNFTLKIRSTKLEDSAMYFCASSGGLAGANVLTFGAGSRLTVL.

This sequence joins TRBV18 and TRBJ1-1; the D is unclear. Trimming took off 8 bases at V and 0 bases at J, with 22 bases between the two ends. Germline V gene sequence: CDR1 KGHSH, CDR2 LQKENI. The CDR3 contains 17 residues. CDR3 in amino acids: CASHQHLDTYMNTEAFF. In DNA form, the CDR3 reads TGTGCCAGCCACCAGCACTTAGACACCTACATGAACACTGAAGCTTTCTTT.

V is TRBV10-3 and J is TRBJ2-1, with 8 bases matching TRBD1. Germline assignment: CDR1 ENHRY and CDR2 SYGVKD. This CDR3 has 13 residues. V gave up 4 bases and J gave up 5 bases; unmatched junction bases: 1. As DNA, the CDR3 is TGTGCCATCAGTGGGGGACAGGACAATGAGCAGTTCTTC. Residues: CAISGGQDNEQFF.

The genes are TRBV30 and TRBJ1-5, with 10 bases aligning to TRBD1. The CDR3 covers 13 residues. Losses at the gene ends were 5 bases for V and 6 bases for J; bases not matched to a gene: 4. CDR1 and CDR2 from the germline V gene are GTSNPN and SVGIG (reference sequence). CDR3 coding DNA: TGTGCCTGGGCGGGACAGGGGATTCAGCCCCAGCATTTT. Its translation: CAWAGQGIQPQHF.

V is TRBV6-5 and J is TRBJ1-2, with 8 positions matching TRBD1. After removal of 6 bases from V and 4 bases from J, the junction contained 4 bases not matched to a gene. This CDR3 is built from 13 residues. Germline V gene lookup returns CDR1 MNHEY and CDR2 SVGAGI. The CDR3 DNA sequence: TGTGCCAGCAGCCCGGACAGGGTCTATGGCTACACCTTC. This codes for CASSPDRVYGYTF.

This chain's CDR3 is CASSQYRVVDGYTF. CDR3 sequence (DNA): TGTGCCAGCAGCCAGTACAGGGTAGTGGATGGCTACACCTTC. V is TRBV14 and J is TRBJ1-2; D might be TRBD1 (6 bases). Germline V gene data show CDR1 as SGHDN and CDR2 as FVKESK. This CDR3 region has 14 residues. Trimming pared 3 bases from V and 6 bases from J, leaving 14 bases between.

This chain connects TRBV5-1 to TRBJ2-7; 8 positions match TRBD1. Germline trimming cut 0 bases from V and 7 bases from J; bases unmatched to any gene: 12. Germline V gene sequence: CDR1 SGHRS, CDR2 YFSETQ. The CDR3 has 16 residues. CDR3 coding DNA: TGCGCCAGCAGCTTGGACGGAAGACAGGGGAGCGGGGAGCAGTACTTC. Protein: CASSLDGRQGSGEQYF.

V and J are TRBV5-8 and TRBJ2-5; TRBD1 is a possible D gene (5 bases). V lost 7 bases, J lost 1 base, and 8 bases lay in between. Germline CDR1 and CDR2: SGHTS and YDEGEE. This CDR3 contains 12 residues. The CDR3 DNA reads as TGTGCCAGCTGGACATTCCAAGAGACCCAGTACTTC. It codes for CASWTFQETQYF.

The chain is built from TRBV10-3 and TRBJ1-3; TRBD1 aligns across 8 bases. There are 19 residues in the CDR3. Germline values: CDR1 ENHRY, CDR2 SYGVKD. V shed 0 bases, J shed 4 bases, and the junction held 14 bases outside the gene matches. The CDR3 spells CAISESMGTGPVGGNTIYF. CDR3 nucleotides: TGTGCCATCAGTGAGTCAATGGGGACAGGCCCAGTCGGAGGAAACACCATATATTTT.

This clone was detected a few times. The CDR3 nucleotides read TGTGCCAGCAGCCCCCGAGGGGTGGCGGATCAGCCCCAGCATTTT. This gives the protein CASSPRGVADQPQHF. V usage is TRBV7-9 and J usage is TRBJ1-5; possibly TRBD1 for D (5 bases). Trimming cost V 5 bases and J 5 bases, with 16 bases left between them. Germline CDR1 and CDR2: SEHNR and FQNEAQ (reference sequence). This CDR3 is built from 15 residues.

The chain employs TRBV6-5 and TRBJ1-1, with a weak D call TRBD1 (6 bases). This CDR3 contains 10 residues. Germline V gives CDR1 MNHEY, CDR2 SVGAGI. V was clipped by 8 bases and J by 6 bases, with 7 bases between them. This CDR3 reads CASSGAEAFF. The CDR3 nucleotides are TGTGCCAGCTCAGGGGCTGAAGCTTTCTTT.

The chain carries TRBV6-2 or TRBV6-3 and TRBJ2-7; a possible D gene is TRBD2 (5 bases). Germline V lookup: CDR1 MNHEY, CDR2 SVGEGT. V was cut by 2 bases and J by 6 bases, with 8 bases left in between. This CDR3 is 12 amino acids long. This CDR3 is CASSYPRAEQYF. CDR3 nucleotides: TGTGCCAGCAGTTACCCGAGGGCCGAGCAGTACTTC.

The chain employs TRBV4-1 and TRBJ2-3; the D gene could be TRBD1 or TRBD2 (5 bases each). Looked up from germline, CDR1 is MGHRA and CDR2 is YSYEKL. This CDR3 is built from 20 residues. Deletions cut 5 bases from V and 2 bases from J, with 29 bases between. CDR3 in DNA: TGCGCCAGCAGCTTTCGAACGGGGCGAGCGACCCGATCCGACACAGATACGCAGTATTTT. Amino acid sequence: CASSFRTGRATRSDTDTQYF.

Only one count was recorded for this clone. This chain's CDR3 is CASSQALIDNIQYF. The CDR3 DNA follows: TGCGCCAGCAGCCAAGCGTTGATAGATAACATTCAGTACTTC. The rearrangement joins TRBV4-1 to TRBJ2-4; D gene ambiguous. The V gene lost 1 base and the J gene lost 7 bases, with 11 bases spanning the gap. Germline V lookup: CDR1 MGHRA, CDR2 YSYEKL. This CDR3 region has 14 residues.

The gene calls are TRBV9 and TRBJ2-1; 8 bases match TRBD2. From germline, CDR1 is SGDLS and CDR2 YYNGEE. CDR3 size: 15 residues. V lost 3 bases to trimming and J lost 5 bases; unmatched junction nucleotides: 7. CDR3 protein: CASSDPGGVDNEQFF. DNA for the CDR3: TGTGCCAGCAGCGATCCGGGAGGGGTGGACAATGAGCAGTTCTTC.

CDR3 residues: CASRKGGSNTEAFF. CDR3 nucleotides: TGTGCCAGCAGAAAGGGCGGGTCGAACACTGAAGCTTTCTTT. V gene TRBV6-5 combines with J gene TRBJ1-1; D call uncertain. Deletions cut 6 bases from V and 1 base from J, with 12 bases between. CDR1 and CDR2 (germline): MNHEY, SVGAGI. The length of the CDR3 is 14 residues.

The chain is built from TRBV19 and TRBJ1-2; 8 nucleotides agree with TRBD1. The CDR3 has 14 residues. After removal of 6 bases from V and 4 bases from J, the junction contained 7 bases not matched to a gene. Germline CDR1 LNHDA, CDR2 SQIVND (reference sequence). CDR3 residues: CASRAPDRVYGYTF. CDR3 nucleotides: TGTGCCAGTAGGGCCCCGGACAGGGTCTATGGCTACACCTTC.

On this clone: The junction differs from germline at one of its ends, possibly a read error. CDR3 amino acids: CASREVQGFVETQYF. CDR3 nucleotides: TGTGCCAGCAGGGAAGTACAGGGGTTCGTGGAGACCCAGTACTTC. The V and J genes are TRBV2 and TRBJ2-5; TRBD1 matches 7 bases. Germline V gene data show CDR1 as SNHLY and CDR2 as FYNNEI. This CDR3 comprises 15 residues.

This clone has just a few counts. V gene TRBV28 combines with J gene TRBJ1-5, with D tentatively TRBD1 (5 bases). This CDR3 is 16 amino acids long. V lost 5 bases to trimming and J lost 10 bases, with 24 bases between them. Germline V gives CDR1 MDHEN, CDR2 SYDVKM. CDR3 region: CASSPSREGRGKPQHF. CDR3 nucleotide sequence: TGTGCCAGCAGTCCCTCCCGGGAGGGACGGGGAAAACCCCAGCATTTT.

V is TRBV12-3 or TRBV12-4 and J is TRBJ1-1; D remains ambiguous. CDR3 length equals 12 residues. V was trimmed by 4 bases and J by 6 bases, leaving 9 bases between them. The CDR3: CASSSAGPEAFF. The CDR3 DNA sequence: TGTGCCAGCAGTTCCGCTGGGCCTGAAGCTTTCTTT.

This clone has just one count. This chain links TRBV6-5 with TRBJ1-5; 9 nucleotides agree with TRBD1. This CDR3 has 15 amino acids. The germline V gene has CDR1 MNHEY and CDR2 SVGAGI. V trimming: 6 bases; J trimming: 6 bases; junction bases outside the gene matches: 9. CDR3 in amino acids: CASSRTGGEGQPQHF. CDR3 coding DNA: TGTGCCAGCAGCCGTACAGGGGGCGAGGGTCAGCCCCAGCATTTT.

The rearrangement joins TRBV5-6 to TRBJ1-6; TRBD1 might be the D (5 bases). The CDR3 runs 16 residues. Germline CDR1 reads SGHDT; CDR2 reads YYEEEE. Trimming removed 1 base from V and 6 bases from J, with 14 bases in between. CDR3 in DNA: TGTGCCAGCAGCTTGCCGACGGGACGAGGTAATTCACCCCTCCACTTT. This codes for CASSLPTGRGNSPLHF.

This clone was detected once. The rearrangement links TRBV2 to TRBJ1-4, with TRBD1 matching 10 bases. Trimming at V came to 4 bases and at J to 12 bases, leaving 8 bases not matched to a gene. CDR1 is SNHLY and CDR2 is FYNNEI in the germline V gene. CDR3 size: 14 residues. The CDR3 coding sequence is TGTGCCAGCAGTGCCGGGACAGGGGTACGGGAACTGTTTTTT. It specifies CASSAGTGVRELFF.

The chain joins TRBV21-1 to TRBJ1-6; TRBD1 is taken as the D call from the table, unchecked against the DNA. TRBV21-1 is a listed pseudogene. The CDR3 covers 15 residues. The CDR3 sequence is CASIQSSSYNSPLHF. CDR3 coding DNA: TGTGCCAGCATTCAGTCCAGCTCCTATAATTCACCCCTCCACTTT.